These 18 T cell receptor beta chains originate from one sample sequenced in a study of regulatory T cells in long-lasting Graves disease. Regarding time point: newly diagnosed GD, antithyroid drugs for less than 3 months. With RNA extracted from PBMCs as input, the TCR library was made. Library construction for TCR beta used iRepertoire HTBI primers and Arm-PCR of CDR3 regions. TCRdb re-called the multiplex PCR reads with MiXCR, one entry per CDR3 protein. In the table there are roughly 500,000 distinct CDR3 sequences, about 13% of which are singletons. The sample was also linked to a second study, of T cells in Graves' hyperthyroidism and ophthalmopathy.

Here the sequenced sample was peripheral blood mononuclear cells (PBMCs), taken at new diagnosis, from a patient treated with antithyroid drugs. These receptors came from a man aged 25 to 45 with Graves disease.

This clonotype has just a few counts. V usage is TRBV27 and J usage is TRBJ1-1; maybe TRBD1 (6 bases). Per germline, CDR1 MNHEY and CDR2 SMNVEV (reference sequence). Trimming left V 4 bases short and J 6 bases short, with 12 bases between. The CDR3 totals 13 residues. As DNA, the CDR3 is TGTGCCAGCAGTTGGGGGGCAACAGCTGAAGCTTTCTTT. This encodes CASSWGATAEAFF.

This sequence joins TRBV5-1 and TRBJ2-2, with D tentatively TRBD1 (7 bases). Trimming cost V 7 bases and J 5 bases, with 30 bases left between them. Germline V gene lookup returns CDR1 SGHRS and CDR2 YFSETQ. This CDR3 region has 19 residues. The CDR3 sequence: CASGWPLGTLTRGTGELFF. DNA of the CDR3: TGCGCCAGCGGCTGGCCCTTGGGGACTCTCACCAGGGGGACCGGGGAGCTGTTTTTT.

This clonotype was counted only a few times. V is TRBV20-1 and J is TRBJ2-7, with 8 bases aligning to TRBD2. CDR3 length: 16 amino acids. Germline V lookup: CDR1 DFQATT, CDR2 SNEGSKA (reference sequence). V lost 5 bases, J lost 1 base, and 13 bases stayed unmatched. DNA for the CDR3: TGCAGTGCTGGATCGACTAGCGCCATTGGGTCCTACGAGCAGTACTTC. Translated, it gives CSAGSTSAIGSYEQYF.

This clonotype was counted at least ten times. The CDR3 region is CATSDPSDSTDTQYF. As DNA, the CDR3 is TGTGCCACCAGTGACCCTAGCGACTCTACAGATACGCAGTATTTT. The chain combines TRBV24-1 with TRBJ2-3; possibly TRBD2 for D (6 bases). The CDR3 is made up of 15 amino acids. The V and J ends lost 4 bases and 3 bases respectively, with 13 bases between them. Germline V gene sequence: CDR1 KGHDR, CDR2 SFDVKD.

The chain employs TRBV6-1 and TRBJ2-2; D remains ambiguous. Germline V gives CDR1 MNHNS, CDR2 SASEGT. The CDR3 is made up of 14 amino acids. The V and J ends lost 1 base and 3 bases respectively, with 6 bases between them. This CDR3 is CASSEEPHTGELFF. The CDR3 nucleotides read TGTGCCAGCAGTGAAGAACCACACACCGGGGAGCTGTTTTTT.

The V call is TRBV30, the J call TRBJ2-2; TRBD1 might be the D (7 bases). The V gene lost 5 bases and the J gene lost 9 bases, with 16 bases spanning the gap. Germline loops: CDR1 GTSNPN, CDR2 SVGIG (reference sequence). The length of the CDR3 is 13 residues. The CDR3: CAWSRGVSWELFF. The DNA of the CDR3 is TGTGCCTGGTCCAGGGGGGTTTCCTGGGAGCTGTTTTTT.

The CDR3 coding sequence is TGTGCCAGTGGGGGGGGTTTGGGGCCCGGGGAGCTGTTTTTT. Translating it yields CASGGGLGPGELFF. The rearrangement uses TRBV19 and TRBJ2-2; 7 positions agree with TRBD2. J lost 6 bases, V lost 8 bases, and 9 bases had no gene match. There are 14 residues in the CDR3. Germline CDR1 reads LNHDA; CDR2 reads SQIVND (reference sequence).

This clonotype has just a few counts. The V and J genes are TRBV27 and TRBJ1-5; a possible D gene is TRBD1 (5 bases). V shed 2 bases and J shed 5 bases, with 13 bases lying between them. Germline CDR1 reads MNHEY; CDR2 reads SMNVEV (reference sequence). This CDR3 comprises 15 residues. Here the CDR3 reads CASSLEGSNYQPQHF. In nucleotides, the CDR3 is TGTGCCAGCAGTTTAGAGGGGTCAAACTATCAGCCCCAGCATTTT.

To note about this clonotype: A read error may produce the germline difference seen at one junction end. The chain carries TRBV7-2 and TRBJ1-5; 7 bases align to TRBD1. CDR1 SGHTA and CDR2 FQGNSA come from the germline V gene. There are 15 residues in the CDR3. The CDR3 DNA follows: TGTGCCAGCAGTTCCCACAGGGGCAGTGATCAGCCCCAGAATTTT. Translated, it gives CASSSHRGSDQPQNF. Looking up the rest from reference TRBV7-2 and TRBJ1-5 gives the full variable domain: GAGVSQSPSNKVTEKGKDVELRCDPISGHTALYWYRQSLGQGLEFLIYFQGNSAPDKSGLPSDRFSAERTGGSVSTLTIQRTQQEDSAVYLCASSSHRGSDQPQNFGDGTRLSIL.

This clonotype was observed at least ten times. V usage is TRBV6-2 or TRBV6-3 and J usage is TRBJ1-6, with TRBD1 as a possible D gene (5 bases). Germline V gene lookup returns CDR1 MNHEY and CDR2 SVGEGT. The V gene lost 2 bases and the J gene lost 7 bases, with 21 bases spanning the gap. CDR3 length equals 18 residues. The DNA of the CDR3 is TGTGCCAGCAGTTACACGTCGTTTCAGCAGGGTCAAAATTCACCCCTCCACTTT. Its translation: CASSYTSFQQGQNSPLHF.

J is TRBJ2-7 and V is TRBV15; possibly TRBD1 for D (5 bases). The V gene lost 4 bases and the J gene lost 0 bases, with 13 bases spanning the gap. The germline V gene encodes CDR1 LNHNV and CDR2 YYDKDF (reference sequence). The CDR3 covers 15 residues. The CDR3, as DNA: TGTGCCACCAGCATCGGGCAGGGAAGCTCCTACGAGCAGTACTTC. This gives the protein CATSIGQGSSYEQYF.

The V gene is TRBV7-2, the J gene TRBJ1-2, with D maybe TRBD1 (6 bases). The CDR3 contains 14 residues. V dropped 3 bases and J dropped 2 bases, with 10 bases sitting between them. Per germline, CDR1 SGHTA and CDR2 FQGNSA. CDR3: CASSFRGRNYGYTF. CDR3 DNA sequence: TGTGCCAGCAGCTTTCGGGGGCGGAACTATGGCTACACCTTC.

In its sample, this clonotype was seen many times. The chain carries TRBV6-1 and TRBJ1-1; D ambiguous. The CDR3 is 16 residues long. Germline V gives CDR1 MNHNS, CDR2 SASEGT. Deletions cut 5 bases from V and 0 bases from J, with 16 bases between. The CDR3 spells CASSIRGWRMNTEAFF. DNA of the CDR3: TGTGCCAGCAGTATCCGAGGCTGGAGGATGAACACTGAAGCTTTCTTT.

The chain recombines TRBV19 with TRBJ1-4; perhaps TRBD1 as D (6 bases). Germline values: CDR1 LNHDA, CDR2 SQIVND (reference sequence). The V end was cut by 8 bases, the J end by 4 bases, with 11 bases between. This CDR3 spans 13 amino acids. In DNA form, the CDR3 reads TGTGCCAGTTCACAGGGATTTAATGAAAAACTGTTTTTT. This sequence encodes CASSQGFNEKLFF. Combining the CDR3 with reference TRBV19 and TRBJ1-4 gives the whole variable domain DGGITQSPKYLFRKEGQNVTLSCEQNLNHDAMYWYRQDPGQGLRLIYYSQIVNDFQKGDIAEGYSVSREKKESFPLTVTSAQKNPTAFYLCASSQGFNEKLFFGSGTQLSVL.

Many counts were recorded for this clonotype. The DNA for the CDR3 is TGTGCCAGCAGCTTCGGGACTAGCGTACTCAACACCGGGGAGCTGTTTTTT. Translated: CASSFGTSVLNTGELFF. The chain is built from TRBV7-9 and TRBJ2-2; 10 bases map to TRBD2. The V gene end was trimmed by 3 bases and the J gene end by 2 bases; junction bases not matched to a gene: 6. CDR3 length: 17 residues. In germline, CDR1 is SEHNR, CDR2 FQNEAQ (reference sequence).

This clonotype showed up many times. The CDR3 nucleotides are TGTGCCTGGGGGGCTGGGTACAATGAGCAGTTCTTC. This sequence encodes CAWGAGYNEQFF. V and J are TRBV30 and TRBJ2-1; a weak D match, TRBD1 (5 bases). Between the trimmed V and J ends, which lost 5 bases and 4 bases, there was a span of 9 bases. This CDR3 has 12 residues. Germline V gives CDR1 GTSNPN, CDR2 SVGIG (reference sequence).

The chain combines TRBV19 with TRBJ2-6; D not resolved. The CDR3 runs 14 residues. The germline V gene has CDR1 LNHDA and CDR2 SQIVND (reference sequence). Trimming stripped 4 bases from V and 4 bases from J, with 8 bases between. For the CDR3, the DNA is TGTGCCAGTAGTAATGTTGCGGGGGCCAACGTCCTGACTTTC. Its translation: CASSNVAGANVLTF.

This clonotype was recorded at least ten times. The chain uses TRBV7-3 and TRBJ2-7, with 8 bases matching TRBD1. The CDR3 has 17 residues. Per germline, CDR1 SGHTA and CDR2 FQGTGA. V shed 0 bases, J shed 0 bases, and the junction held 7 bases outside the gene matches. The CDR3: CASSLTLGTGSSYEQYF. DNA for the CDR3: TGTGCCAGCAGCTTAACCCTCGGGACAGGAAGCTCCTACGAGCAGTACTTC.